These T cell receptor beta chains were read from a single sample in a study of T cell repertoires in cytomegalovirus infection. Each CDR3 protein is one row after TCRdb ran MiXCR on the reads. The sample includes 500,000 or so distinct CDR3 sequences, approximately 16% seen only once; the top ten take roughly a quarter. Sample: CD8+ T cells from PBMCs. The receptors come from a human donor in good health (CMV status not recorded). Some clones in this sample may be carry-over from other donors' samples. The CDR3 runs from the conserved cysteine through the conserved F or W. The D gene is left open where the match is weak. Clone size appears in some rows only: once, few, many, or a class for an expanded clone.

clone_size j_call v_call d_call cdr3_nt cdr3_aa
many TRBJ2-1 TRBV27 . TGTGCCAGCACCGCATCAACGGGGGCAACCTCCTACAATGAGCAGTTCTTC CASTASTGATSYNEQFF
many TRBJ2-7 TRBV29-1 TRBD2 TGCAGCGTAGAAAACTTCATTAGCGGGACCTCCTACGAGCAGTACTTC CSVENFISGTSYEQYF
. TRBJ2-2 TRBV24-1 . TGTGCCACCAGTGACCCGGGTAATTCGAACACCGGGGAGCTGTTTTTT CATSDPGNSNTGELFF
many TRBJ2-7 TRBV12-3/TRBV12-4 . TGTGCCAGCAGCCCCGACAGTAACGAGCAGTACTTC CASSPDSNEQYF
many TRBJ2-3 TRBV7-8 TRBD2 TGTGCCAGCAGCCCTCGACTAGCGAGCACAGATACGCAGTATTTT CASSPRLASTDTQYF
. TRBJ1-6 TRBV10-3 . TGTGCCATCACCCCAGGCGCCTATAATTCACCCCTCCACTTT CAITPGAYNSPLHF
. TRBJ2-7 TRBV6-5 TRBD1 TGTGCCAGCAGTTACCAGGGACAGAGCTCCTACGAGCAGTACTTC CASSYQGQSSYEQYF
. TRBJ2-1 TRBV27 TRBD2 TGTGCCAGCAGTCCCGCTAGCGGGGCTTTCTACAATGAGCAGTTCTTC CASSPASGAFYNEQFF
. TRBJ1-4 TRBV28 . TGTGCCAGCAGTTTAAGGCGGGAGGCAACTAATGAAAAACTGTTTTTT CASSLRREATNEKLFF
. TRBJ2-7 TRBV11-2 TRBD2 TGTGCCAGCAGCTTAACTACGGGGGGGCAGGGACTCTCCTACGAGCAGTACTTC CASSLTTGGQGLSYEQYF
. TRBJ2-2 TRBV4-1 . TGCGCCAGCAGCCGATCGAACACCGGGGAGCTGTTTTTT CASSRSNTGELFF
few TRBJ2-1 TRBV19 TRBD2 TGTGCCAGTAGTATTTCGGGAGGGCCGGGGGAGCAGTTCTTC CASSISGGPGEQFF
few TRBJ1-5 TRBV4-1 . TGCGCCAGCAGCCATTCACCCCCCCTACAGGGAAGAGGCAATCAGCCCCAGCATTTT CASSHSPPLQGRGNQPQHF
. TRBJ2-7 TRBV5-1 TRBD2 TGCGCCAGCAGCTTCACTAGCGGGATTTACGAGCAGTACTTC CASSFTSGIYEQYF
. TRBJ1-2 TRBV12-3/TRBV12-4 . TGTGCCATCAGGACAGAGGATAATGGCTACACCTTC CAIRTEDNGYTF
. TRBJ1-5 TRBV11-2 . TGTGCCAGCAGCTTAGATCGGGCAGTCAACCAGCCCCAGCATTTT CASSLDRAVNQPQHF
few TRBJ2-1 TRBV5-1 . TGCGCCAGCAGCTTGGAGGGGAGGAACAATGAGCAGTTCTTC CASSLEGRNNEQFF
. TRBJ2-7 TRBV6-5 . TGTGCCAGCAGTTACACGCGGAGTGCCTACGAGCAGTACTTC CASSYTRSAYEQYF
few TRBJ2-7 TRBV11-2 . TGTGCCAGCAGCTTTGGGACGGCCGCCTACGAGCAGTACTTC CASSFGTAAYEQYF
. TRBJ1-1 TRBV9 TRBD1 TGTGCCAGCAGCGTAGGGCAGGGGGCGGCTGAAGCTTTCTTT CASSVGQGAAEAFF
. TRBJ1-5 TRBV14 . TGTGCCAGCAGCCAGGGAAAGTATCAGCCCCAGCATTTT CASSQGKYQPQHF
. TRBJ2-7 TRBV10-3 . TGTGCCACCCTCGGAGAAAGGAGCGAGCAGTACTTC CATLGERSEQYF
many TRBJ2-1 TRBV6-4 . TGTGCCAGCAGTGACTCCTTGACAGGGACTGTCTATGAGCAGTTCTTC CASSDSLTGTVYEQFF
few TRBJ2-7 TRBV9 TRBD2 TGTGCCAGCGGGTCGGGGGGTCCCTACGAGCAGTACTTC CASGSGGPYEQYF
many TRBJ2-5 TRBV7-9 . TGTGCCAGCACCTTGTACCAAGAGACCCAGTACTTC CASTLYQETQYF
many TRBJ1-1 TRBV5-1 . TGCGCCAGCAGCCAAGCCATGAACACTGAAGCTTTCTTT CASSQAMNTEAFF
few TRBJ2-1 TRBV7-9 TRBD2 TGTGCCAGCAGCGGCGCTAGCGGGGACTCCTACAATGAGCAGTTCTTC CASSGASGDSYNEQFF
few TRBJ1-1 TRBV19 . TGTGCCAGTAGGTGGGCCCGGGGGACTGAAGCTTTCTTT CASRWARGTEAFF
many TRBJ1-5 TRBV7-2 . TGTGCCAGCAGCTTAGAGACGGCAGTACATCAGCCCCAGCATTTT CASSLETAVHQPQHF